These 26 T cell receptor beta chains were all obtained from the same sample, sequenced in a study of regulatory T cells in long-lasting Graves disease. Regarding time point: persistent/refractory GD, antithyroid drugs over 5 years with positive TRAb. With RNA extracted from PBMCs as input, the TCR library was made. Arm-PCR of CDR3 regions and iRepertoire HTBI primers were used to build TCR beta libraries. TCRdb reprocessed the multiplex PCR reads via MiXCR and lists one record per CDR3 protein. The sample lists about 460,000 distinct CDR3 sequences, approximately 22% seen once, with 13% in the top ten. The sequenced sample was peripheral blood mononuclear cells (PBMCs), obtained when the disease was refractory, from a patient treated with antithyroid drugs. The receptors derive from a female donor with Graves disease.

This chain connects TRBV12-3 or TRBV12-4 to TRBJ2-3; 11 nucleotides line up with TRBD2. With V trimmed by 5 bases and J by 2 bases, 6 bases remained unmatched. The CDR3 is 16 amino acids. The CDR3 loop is CASSTGTSGFTDTQYF. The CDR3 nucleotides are TGTGCCAGCAGTACTGGGACTAGCGGTTTCACAGATACGCAGTATTTT.

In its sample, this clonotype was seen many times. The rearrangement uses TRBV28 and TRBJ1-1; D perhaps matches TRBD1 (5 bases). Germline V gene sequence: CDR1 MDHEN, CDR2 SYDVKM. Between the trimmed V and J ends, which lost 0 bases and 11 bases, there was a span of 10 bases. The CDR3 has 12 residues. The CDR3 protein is CASSLWGGTAFF. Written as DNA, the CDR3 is TGTGCCAGCAGTTTATGGGGAGGGACGGCTTTCTTT.

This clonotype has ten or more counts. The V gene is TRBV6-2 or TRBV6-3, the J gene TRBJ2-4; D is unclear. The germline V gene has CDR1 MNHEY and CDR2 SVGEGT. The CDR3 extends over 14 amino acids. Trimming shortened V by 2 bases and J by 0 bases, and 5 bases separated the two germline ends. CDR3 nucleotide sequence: TGTGCCAGCAGTTACGTCGGAGCCAAAAACATTCAGTACTTC. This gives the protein CASSYVGAKNIQYF.

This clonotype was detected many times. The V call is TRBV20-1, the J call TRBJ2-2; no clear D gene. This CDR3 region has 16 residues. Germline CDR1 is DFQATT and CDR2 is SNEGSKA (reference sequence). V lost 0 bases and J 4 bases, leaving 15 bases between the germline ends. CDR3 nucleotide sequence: TGCAGTGCTAGAGATCGACTGGGTAGTAGCACCGGGGAGCTGTTTTTT. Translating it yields CSARDRLGSSTGELFF.

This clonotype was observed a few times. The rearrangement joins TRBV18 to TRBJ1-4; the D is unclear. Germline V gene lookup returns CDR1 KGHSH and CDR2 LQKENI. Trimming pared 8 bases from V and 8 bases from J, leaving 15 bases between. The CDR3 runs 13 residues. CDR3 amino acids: CASGLREGEKLFF. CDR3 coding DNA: TGTGCCAGCGGGCTACGGGAAGGCGAAAAACTGTTTTTT. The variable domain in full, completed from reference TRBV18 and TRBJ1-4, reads NAGVMQNPRHLVRRRGQEARLRCSPMKGHSHVYWYRQLPEEGLKFMVYLQKENIIDESGMPKERFSAEFPKEGPSILRIQQVVRGDSAAYFCASGLREGEKLFFGSGTQLSVL.

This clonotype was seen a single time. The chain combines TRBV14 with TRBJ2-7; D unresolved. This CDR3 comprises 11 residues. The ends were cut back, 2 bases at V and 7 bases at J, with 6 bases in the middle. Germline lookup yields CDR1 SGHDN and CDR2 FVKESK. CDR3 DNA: TGTGCCAGCAGCCAAAGTTTTGAGCAGTACTTC. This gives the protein CASSQSFEQYF.

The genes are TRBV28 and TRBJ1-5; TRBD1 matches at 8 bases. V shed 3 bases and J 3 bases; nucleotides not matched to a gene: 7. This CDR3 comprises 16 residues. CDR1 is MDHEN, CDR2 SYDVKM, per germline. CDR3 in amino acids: CASSFPGQGYNQPQHF. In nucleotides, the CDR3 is TGTGCCAGCAGTTTCCCCGGACAGGGTTACAATCAGCCCCAGCATTTT.

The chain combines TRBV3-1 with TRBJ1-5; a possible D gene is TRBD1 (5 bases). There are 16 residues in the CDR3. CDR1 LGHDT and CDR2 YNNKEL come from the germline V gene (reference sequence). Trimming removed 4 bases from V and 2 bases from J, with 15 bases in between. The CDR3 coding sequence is TGTGCCAGCAGCCTTAGAACCCAGGGCGGCAATCAGCCCCAGCATTTT. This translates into CASSLRTQGGNQPQHF.

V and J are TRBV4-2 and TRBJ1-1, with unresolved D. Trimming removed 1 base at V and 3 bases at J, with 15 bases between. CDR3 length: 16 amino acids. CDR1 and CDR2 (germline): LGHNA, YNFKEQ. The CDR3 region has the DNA TGTGCCAGCAGCCAAGGCGGGATGAGGTTCCACACTGAAGCTTTCTTT. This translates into CASSQGGMRFHTEAFF.

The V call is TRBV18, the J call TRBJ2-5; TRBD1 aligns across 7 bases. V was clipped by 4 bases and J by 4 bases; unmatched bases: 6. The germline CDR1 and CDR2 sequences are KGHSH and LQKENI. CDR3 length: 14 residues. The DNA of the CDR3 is TGTGCCAGCTCACGAGACAGGGCCTCAGAGACCCAGTACTTC. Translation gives CASSRDRASETQYF.

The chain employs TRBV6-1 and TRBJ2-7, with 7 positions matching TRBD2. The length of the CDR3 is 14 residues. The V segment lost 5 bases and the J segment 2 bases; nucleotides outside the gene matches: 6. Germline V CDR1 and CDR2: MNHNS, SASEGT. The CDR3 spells CASSTGGRAYEQYF. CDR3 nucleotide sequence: TGTGCCAGCAGTACTGGAGGGAGGGCCTACGAGCAGTACTTC.

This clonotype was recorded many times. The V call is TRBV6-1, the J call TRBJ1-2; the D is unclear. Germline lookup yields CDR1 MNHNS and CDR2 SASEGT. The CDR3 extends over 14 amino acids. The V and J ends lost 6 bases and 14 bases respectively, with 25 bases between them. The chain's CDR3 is CASSSSGRPAGRTF. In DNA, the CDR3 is TGTGCCAGCAGCTCCTCTGGACGGCCCGCAGGAAGGACCTTC.

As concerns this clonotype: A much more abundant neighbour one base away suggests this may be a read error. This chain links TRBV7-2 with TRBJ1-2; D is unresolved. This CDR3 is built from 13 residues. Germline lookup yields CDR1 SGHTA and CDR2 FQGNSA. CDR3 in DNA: TGTGCCAGCAGTCCCACGGTGGACTATGGCTACATCTTC. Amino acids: CASSPTVDYGYIF.

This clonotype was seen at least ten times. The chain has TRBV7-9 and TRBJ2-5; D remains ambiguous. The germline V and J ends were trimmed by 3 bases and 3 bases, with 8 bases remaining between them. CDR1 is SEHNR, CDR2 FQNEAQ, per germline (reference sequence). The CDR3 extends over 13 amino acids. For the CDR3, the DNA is TGTGCCAGCAGCTTTTCGGAAGAAGAGACCCAGTACTTC. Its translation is CASSFSEEETQYF. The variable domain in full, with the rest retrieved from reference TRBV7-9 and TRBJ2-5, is DTGVSQNPRHKITKRGQNVTFRCDPISEHNRLYWYRQTLGQGPEFLTYFQNEAQLEKSRLLSDRFSAERPKGSFSTLEIQRTEQGDSAMYLCASSFSEEETQYFGPGTRLLVL.

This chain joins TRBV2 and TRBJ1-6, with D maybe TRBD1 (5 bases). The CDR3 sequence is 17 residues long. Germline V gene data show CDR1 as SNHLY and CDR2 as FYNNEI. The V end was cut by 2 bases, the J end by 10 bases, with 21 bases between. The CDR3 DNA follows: TGTGCCAGCAGTGAATATCGGTTGCCGAGCAGGGACTCACCCCTCCACTTT. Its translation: CASSEYRLPSRDSPLHF.

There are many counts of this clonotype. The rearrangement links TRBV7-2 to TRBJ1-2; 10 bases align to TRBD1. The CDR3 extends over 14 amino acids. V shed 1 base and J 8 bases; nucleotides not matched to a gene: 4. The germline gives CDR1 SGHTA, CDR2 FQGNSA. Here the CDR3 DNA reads TGTGCCAGCAGCTTAGGACAGGGGGCTGGAGGCTACACCTTC. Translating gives CASSLGQGAGGYTF.

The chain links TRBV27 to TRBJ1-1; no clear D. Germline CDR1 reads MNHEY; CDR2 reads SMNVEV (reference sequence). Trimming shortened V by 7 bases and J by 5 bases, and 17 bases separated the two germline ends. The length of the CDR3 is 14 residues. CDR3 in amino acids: CASTTAGGRTEAFF. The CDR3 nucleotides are TGTGCCAGCACCACCGCAGGAGGAAGGACTGAAGCTTTCTTT.

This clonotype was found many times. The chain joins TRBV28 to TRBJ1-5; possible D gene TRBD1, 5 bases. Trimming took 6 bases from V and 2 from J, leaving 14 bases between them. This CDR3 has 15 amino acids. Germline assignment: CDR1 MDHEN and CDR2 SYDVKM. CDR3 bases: TGTGCCAGCAGGGGGGACGGGAGGGGCAATCAGCCCCAGCATTTT. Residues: CASRGDGRGNQPQHF. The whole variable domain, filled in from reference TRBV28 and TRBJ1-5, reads DVKVTQSSRYLVKRTGEKVFLECVQDMDHENMFWYRQDPGLGLRLIYFSYDVKMKEKGDIPEGYSVSREKKERFSLILESASTNQTSMYLCASRGDGRGNQPQHFGDGTRLSIL.

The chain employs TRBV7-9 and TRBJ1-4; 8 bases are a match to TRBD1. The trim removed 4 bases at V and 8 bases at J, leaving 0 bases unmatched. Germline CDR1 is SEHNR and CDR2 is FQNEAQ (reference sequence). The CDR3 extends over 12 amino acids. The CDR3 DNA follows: TGTGCCAGCAGCTGGACAGGGGAAAAACTGTTTTTT. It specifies CASSWTGEKLFF.

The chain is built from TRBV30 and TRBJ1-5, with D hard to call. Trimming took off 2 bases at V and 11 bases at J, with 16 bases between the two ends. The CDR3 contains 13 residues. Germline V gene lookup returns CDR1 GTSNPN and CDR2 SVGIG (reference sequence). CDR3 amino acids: CAWSQAVGVAQHF. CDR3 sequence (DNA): TGTGCCTGGAGTCAGGCGGTCGGAGTGGCCCAGCATTTT. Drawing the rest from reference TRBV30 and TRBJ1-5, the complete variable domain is SQTIHQWPATLVQPVGSPLSLECTVEGTSNPNLYWYRQAAGRGLQLLFYSVGIGQISSEVPQNLSASRPQDRQFILSSKKLLLSDSGFYLCAWSQAVGVAQHFGDGTRLSIL.

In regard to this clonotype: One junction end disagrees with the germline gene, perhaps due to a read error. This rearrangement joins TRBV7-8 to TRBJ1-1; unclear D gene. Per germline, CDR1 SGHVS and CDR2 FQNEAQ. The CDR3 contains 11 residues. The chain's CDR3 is CASKLNIEAFF. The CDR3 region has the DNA TGTGCCAGCAAACTGAACATTGAAGCTTTCTTT.

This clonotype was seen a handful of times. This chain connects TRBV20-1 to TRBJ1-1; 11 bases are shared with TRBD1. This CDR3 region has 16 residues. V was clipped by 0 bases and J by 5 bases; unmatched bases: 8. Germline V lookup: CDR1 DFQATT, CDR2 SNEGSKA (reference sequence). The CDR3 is CSARDPGQGANTEAFF. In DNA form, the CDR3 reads TGCAGTGCTAGAGACCCCGGACAGGGGGCTAATACTGAAGCTTTCTTT.

CDR3 sequence (DNA): TGTGCCAGCAGCTCTGTCGCTGCGTCTTCTGAAGCTTTCTTT. Its translation is CASSSVAASSEAFF. This chain joins TRBV7-9 and TRBJ1-1; D is undetermined. The V end was cut by 4 bases, the J end by 6 bases, with 15 bases between. CDR3 length equals 14 residues. Germline assignment: CDR1 SEHNR and CDR2 FQNEAQ (reference sequence). The complete variable domain, with remaining parts taken from reference TRBV7-9 and TRBJ1-1, reads DTGVSQNPRHKITKRGQNVTFRCDPISEHNRLYWYRQTLGQGPEFLTYFQNEAQLEKSRLLSDRFSAERPKGSFSTLEIQRTEQGDSAMYLCASSSVAASSEAFFGQGTRLTVV.

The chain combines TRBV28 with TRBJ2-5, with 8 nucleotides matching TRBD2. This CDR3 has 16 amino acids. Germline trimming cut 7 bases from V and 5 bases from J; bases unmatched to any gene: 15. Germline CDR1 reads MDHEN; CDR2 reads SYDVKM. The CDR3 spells CASNPRLAGGRETQYF. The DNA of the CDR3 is TGTGCCAGCAACCCTAGACTGGCGGGAGGCCGGGAGACCCAGTACTTC.

DNA of the CDR3: TGCAGCGCGGACAGGGGCGTCAATGAGCAGTTCTTC. It translates to CSADRGVNEQFF. The chain employs TRBV29-1 and TRBJ2-1, with 9 bases that match TRBD1. The CDR3 is made up of 12 amino acids. CDR1 and CDR2 from the germline V gene are SQVTM and ANQGSEA. Trimming took 7 bases from V and 6 from J; bases not matched to a gene: 4.

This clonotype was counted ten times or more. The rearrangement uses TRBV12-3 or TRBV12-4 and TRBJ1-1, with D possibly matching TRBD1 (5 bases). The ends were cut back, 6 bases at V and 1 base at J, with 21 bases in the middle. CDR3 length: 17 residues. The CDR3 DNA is TGTGCCAGCAGGGGAACCGGGACTTCGAACCCGAACACTGAAGCTTTCTTT. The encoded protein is CASRGTGTSNPNTEAFF.